This TCR beta chain was captured in a study of vaccination and CD4 T cells after COVID-19. CDR3 length: 13 residues. Germline V gene sequence: CDR1 MGHRA, CDR2 YSYEKL. V was shortened by 1 base and J by 4 bases, with 7 bases between the two germline ends. Regarding treatment: roughly ten-day PBMC culture with coronavirus spike peptide pools or control peptides (ViraFEST assay). Gathered ahead of the COVID-19 pandemic (2011-2018) were the CD4+ T cells of the unexposed donor. CD4+ T cells that had been cultured provided DNA sequenced with the Oncomine TCR Beta short-read assay. TCRdb reprocessed the PCR reads via MiXCR and lists one record per CDR3 protein. The sample has several thousand distinct CDR3 sequences; approximately 51% are singletons. Remarks on this clonotype: Its antigen is as yet unknown.

The clonotype was recovered from a human donor in good health. Source material: CD4+ T cells from blood, cultured in vitro. V is TRBV4-1 and J is TRBJ2-5; weak D call: TRBD1 (6 bases). The CDR3 spells CASSQAQGETQYF. As DNA, the CDR3 is TGCGCCAGCAGCCAAGCACAGGGAGAGACCCAGTACTTC.